This is a list of T cell receptor beta chains from one sample in a study of CD8+CD57+ T cells in acquired aplastic anemia. TCRdb reanalysed the reads using MiXCR and keeps one entry per CDR3 protein. Of more than 250,000 distinct CDR3 sequences in the sample, around three fifths were seen once. Sequencing was carried out using sorted CD4+, CD8+, or CD8+CD57+ T cells (not recorded which) from PBMCs. Every receptor here comes from a human donor with severe aplastic anemia or a healthy control (not recorded which). Both conserved end residues are part of each CDR3.

j_call v_call cdr3_aa
TRBJ2-4 TRBV7-8 CASSLVRGHQYF
TRBJ2-6 TRBV7-9 CASSLDSGANVLTF
TRBJ2-1 TRBV12-3/TRBV12-4 CASRLQGSDEQFF
TRBJ1-1 TRBV7-4 CASASTGGNTEAFF
TRBJ2-7 TRBV20-1 CSATAPGVEQYF
TRBJ2-3 TRBV7-9 CASSSLGGHGADTQYF
TRBJ1-1 TRBV5-1 CASSLGTKNTEAFF
TRBJ2-3 TRBV7-2 CASSRARGTSGDITDTQYF
TRBJ1-4 TRBV11-2 CASSETPGIGLFF
TRBJ1-6 TRBV7-9 CASSRKQGNNSPLHF
TRBJ2-5 TRBV20-1 CSARAVAGEVETQYF
TRBJ1-5 TRBV20-1 CSARPTTGFQPQHF
TRBJ2-1 TRBV5-5 CASSTGQSNEQFF
TRBJ1-3 TRBV7-9 CASSLVENTIYF
TRBJ2-7 TRBV5-1 CASSSGTYYKQYF
TRBJ1-1 TRBV27 CASSLYSHLRGLNTEAFF
TRBJ1-6 TRBV12-5 CASAPGRIGPLHF
TRBJ2-3 TRBV20-1 CSARDYGPHGDTQYF
TRBJ2-7 TRBV10-3 CAISDRWSSSYEQYF
TRBJ2-7 TRBV4-1 CASSQVGTSLNEQYF
TRBJ1-6 TRBV18 CASSPDWGSGSPLHF
TRBJ1-6 TRBV19 CASNRDRVNSPLHF
TRBJ1-5 TRBV19 CASSLGQGINQPQHF
TRBJ2-7 TRBV2 CASSGSNQPQHFGDGTRPYEQYF
TRBJ1-1 TRBV14 CATARGRNTEAFF
TRBJ1-2 TRBV12-3/TRBV12-4 CASSSQGSRGYGYTF
TRBJ2-7 TRBV4-2 CASSQAGQIVYEQYF
TRBJ2-7 TRBV29-1 CSVGSPGGNSYEQYF
TRBJ2-5 TRBV14 CASSPAGWETQYF
TRBJ2-7 TRBV20-1 CSATRGQGSYEQYF
TRBJ2-2 TRBV7-2 CASSLGFNTGELFF
TRBJ1-4 TRBV5-1 CASSFRGQGSEKLFF
TRBJ2-5 TRBV18 CASSPAEETQYF
NA TRBV11-3 CASSTTGNQETQYF
TRBJ2-7 TRBV29-1 CSVADGRYEQYF
TRBJ2-3 TRBV7-8 CASSLVGGGTDTQYF
TRBJ2-5 TRBV4-2 CASSQVAGVEETQYF
TRBJ2-2 TRBV6-5 CAISVDKGFGELFF
TRBJ2-1 TRBV15 CATSRGRTLREQFF
TRBJ2-3 TRBV7-3 CASSLGTGITDTQYF
TRBJ2-7 TRBV7-3 CASSTNRDGYEQYF
TRBJ2-1 TRBV12-3/TRBV12-4 CASSPRRPPTNEQFF
TRBJ1-2 TRBV7-2 CASSLSNSYTF
TRBJ2-7 TRBV11-2 CASSPWTGISYEQYF
TRBJ2-7 TRBV10-3 CAISNRQGDTSYEQYF
TRBJ1-2 TRBV14 CASSLDRVNYGYTF
TRBJ1-1 TRBV12-3/TRBV12-4 CASSTGESGEAFF
TRBJ1-1 TRBV5-6 CASSLKTGTGITEAFF
TRBJ1-6 TRBV16 CASSPTTSSPLHF
TRBJ1-1 TRBV2 CASSRQGPTEAFF